Listed below are T cell receptor beta chains from one sample, sequenced in a study of blood T cell repertoires in COVID-19. Here immunoSEQ multiplex PCR was the method, and the copy in TCRdb shows in-frame clones only, minus some. The sample lists about 200,000 clones, about nine tenths occurring once. The sample consisted of peripheral blood. The source of these receptors is an older man with acute or convalescent COVID-19. CDR3s include the opening cysteine and the closing phenylalanine or tryptophan. D genes are given only for firm matches. Size tells how often a clone was seen (once, few, many) or the class of an expanded clone, and some rows leave it out.

v_call: TRBV24-1; d_call: .; j_call: TRBJ1-2; clone_size: .; cdr3_nt: TGTGCCACCAGTGGCAACCCAGGGCAGTCTAACTATGGCTACACCTTC; cdr3_aa: CATSGNPGQSNYGYTF
v_call: TRBV5-1; d_call: .; j_call: TRBJ2-7; clone_size: once; cdr3_nt: TGCGCCAGCAGCGCAGGGTCTACGGCCTACGAGCAGTACTTC; cdr3_aa: CASSAGSTAYEQYF
v_call: TRBV27; d_call: TRBD1; j_call: TRBJ1-5; clone_size: .; cdr3_nt: TGTGCCAGCAGGGGGACAGGGGGCTTTCGTAATCAGCCCCAGCATTTT; cdr3_aa: CASRGTGGFRNQPQHF
v_call: TRBV18; d_call: TRBD1; j_call: TRBJ1-2; clone_size: few; cdr3_nt: TGTGCCAGCTCACCATCCGGGACAGCTGGCTACACCTTC; cdr3_aa: CASSPSGTAGYTF
v_call: TRBV5-1; d_call: TRBD1; j_call: TRBJ1-1; clone_size: .; cdr3_nt: TGCGCCAGCAGCCCCAGGACAGGGGGCACTGAAGCTTTCTTT; cdr3_aa: CASSPRTGGTEAFF
v_call: TRBV7-2; d_call: TRBD2; j_call: TRBJ2-3; clone_size: .; cdr3_nt: TGTGCCAGCAGCTTAGTAGGACTAGCGGGAGGGGGAACGCAGTATTTT; cdr3_aa: CASSLVGLAGGGTQYF
v_call: TRBV19; d_call: TRBD2; j_call: TRBJ2-5; clone_size: .; cdr3_nt: TGTGCCAGTAGCCCGACTAGCGTGGAGACCCAGTACTTC; cdr3_aa: CASSPTSVETQYF
v_call: TRBV27; d_call: .; j_call: TRBJ1-4; clone_size: .; cdr3_nt: TGTGCCAGCAGTCGTGGAGGGCTAGCCCTTGCAACTAATGAAAAACTGTTTTTT; cdr3_aa: CASSRGGLALATNEKLFF
v_call: TRBV5-1; d_call: TRBD1; j_call: TRBJ1-1; clone_size: .; cdr3_nt: TGCGCCAGCAGCCTGACAGGGGGCACTGAAGCTTTCTTT; cdr3_aa: CASSLTGGTEAFF
v_call: TRBV28; d_call: TRBD1; j_call: TRBJ1-4; clone_size: .; cdr3_nt: TGTGCCAGCAGGGCCGAGGGACAGCTTAATGAAAAACTGTTTTTT; cdr3_aa: CASRAEGQLNEKLFF
v_call: TRBV12-5; d_call: TRBD2; j_call: TRBJ2-1; clone_size: .; cdr3_nt: TGTGCTAGTGGTTTGGAGAAGACTAGCGGGGCCTACAATGAGCAGTTCTTC; cdr3_aa: CASGLEKTSGAYNEQFF
v_call: TRBV28; d_call: TRBD2; j_call: TRBJ2-7; clone_size: .; cdr3_nt: TGTGCCAGCAGTTTAATAGCGGGAGGGCGCGAGCAGTACTTC; cdr3_aa: CASSLIAGGREQYF
v_call: TRBV19; d_call: TRBD1; j_call: TRBJ1-4; clone_size: .; cdr3_nt: TGTGCCAGTAGTATGGGGACAGGGGGTCCGAATGAAAAACTGTTTTTT; cdr3_aa: CASSMGTGGPNEKLFF
v_call: TRBV6-5; d_call: .; j_call: TRBJ2-7; clone_size: .; cdr3_nt: TGTGCCAGCAGTTACTCTTGGGGACTCTCCTACGAGCAGTACTTC; cdr3_aa: CASSYSWGLSYEQYF
v_call: TRBV30; d_call: .; j_call: TRBJ2-2; clone_size: .; cdr3_nt: TGTGCCTGGAGAAGCGGAGCGAACACCGGGGAGCTGTTTTTT; cdr3_aa: CAWRSGANTGELFF
v_call: TRBV7-9; d_call: .; j_call: TRBJ2-2; clone_size: .; cdr3_nt: TGTGCCAGCAGCTTTGCGGCCCCTGGCCAGGGAAAGAACACCGGGGAGCTGTTTTTT; cdr3_aa: CASSFAAPGQGKNTGELFF
v_call: TRBV3-1/TRBV3-2; d_call: .; j_call: TRBJ2-2; clone_size: .; cdr3_nt: TGTGCCAGCAGCCAAGAATCGCTTGCGGGTTCCACCGGGGAGCTGTTTTTT; cdr3_aa: CASSQESLAGSTGELFF
v_call: TRBV23-1; d_call: TRBD1; j_call: TRBJ1-6; clone_size: .; cdr3_nt: TGCGCCAGCAGCCTCCGGGACAGGGGGCCGAGCTCCTATAATTCACCCCTCCACTTT; cdr3_aa: CASSLRDRGPSSYNSPLHF
v_call: TRBV30; d_call: TRBD1; j_call: TRBJ1-5; clone_size: .; cdr3_nt: TGTGCCTGGAACGGACAGGGCAATCAGCCCCAGCATTTT; cdr3_aa: CAWNGQGNQPQHF
v_call: TRBV7-2; d_call: .; j_call: TRBJ1-2; clone_size: .; cdr3_nt: TGTGCCAGCAGCGCTAGCCTCACGGACCTTAACTATGGCTACACCTTC; cdr3_aa: CASSASLTDLNYGYTF
v_call: TRBV10-2; d_call: TRBD2; j_call: TRBJ2-3; clone_size: few; cdr3_nt: TGCGCCAGCACCGGGACTAGCGGGAGAGATACGCAGTATTTT; cdr3_aa: CASTGTSGRDTQYF
v_call: TRBV7-9; d_call: .; j_call: TRBJ1-2; clone_size: .; cdr3_nt: TGTGCCAGCAGGCCAGGGTTGGAGCTAAGTACTAACTATGGCTACACCTTC; cdr3_aa: CASRPGLELSTNYGYTF
v_call: TRBV19; d_call: .; j_call: TRBJ1-1; clone_size: .; cdr3_nt: TGTGCCAGTAGGACAGCCCTAGGGGCTTTCTTT; cdr3_aa: CASRTALGAFF
v_call: TRBV20-1; d_call: .; j_call: TRBJ2-7; clone_size: .; cdr3_nt: TGCAGTGTTCACCCATTTCAGGAGCAGTACTTC; cdr3_aa: CSVHPFQEQYF
v_call: TRBV7-9; d_call: TRBD1; j_call: TRBJ2-3; clone_size: .; cdr3_nt: TGTGCCAGCAGCTTAAAGGGGACAGGGACATATACGCAGTATTTT; cdr3_aa: CASSLKGTGTYTQYF
v_call: TRBV6-5; d_call: TRBD1; j_call: TRBJ2-7; clone_size: .; cdr3_nt: TGTGCCAGCAGTCCAACCCACCGGGACAGGAGGTACTTC; cdr3_aa: CASSPTHRDRRYF
v_call: TRBV10-3; d_call: TRBD2; j_call: TRBJ2-5; clone_size: .; cdr3_nt: TGTGCCTCCAACATGGCGGGAGGGCCAGAGACCCAGTACTTC; cdr3_aa: CASNMAGGPETQYF
v_call: TRBV6-6; d_call: TRBD1; j_call: TRBJ2-7; clone_size: .; cdr3_nt: TGTGCCAGCAGTCCGGGACAGGGGAATGACGAGCAGTACTTC; cdr3_aa: CASSPGQGNDEQYF
v_call: TRBV9; d_call: .; j_call: TRBJ1-2; clone_size: .; cdr3_nt: TGTGCCAGCAGCGACCTGACAGATGGCTACACCTTC; cdr3_aa: CASSDLTDGYTF
v_call: TRBV3-1/TRBV3-2; d_call: .; j_call: TRBJ1-4; clone_size: .; cdr3_nt: TGTGCCAGCAGCCGACTGGGGGCGACGGAGGAAAAACTGTTTTTT; cdr3_aa: CASSRLGATEEKLFF
v_call: TRBV24-1; d_call: TRBD2; j_call: TRBJ2-2; clone_size: .; cdr3_nt: TGTGCCACCAGTGGACTAGCGGCTGCCGGGGAGCTGTTTTTT; cdr3_aa: CATSGLAAAGELFF
v_call: TRBV28; d_call: .; j_call: TRBJ1-1; clone_size: .; cdr3_nt: TGTGCCAGCAGTTTTTTTATGGGGGGGAAAAACACTGAAGCTTTCTTT; cdr3_aa: CASSFFMGGKNTEAFF
v_call: TRBV19; d_call: .; j_call: TRBJ2-5; clone_size: .; cdr3_nt: TGTGCCAGTAGGGCAGGTTGGGCGGGTACGAAAGAGACCCAGTACTTC; cdr3_aa: CASRAGWAGTKETQYF
v_call: TRBV11-2; d_call: .; j_call: TRBJ2-1; clone_size: once; cdr3_nt: TGTGCCAGCAGCTTCACTAGGCAGGGGGAGCAGTTCTTC; cdr3_aa: CASSFTRQGEQFF
v_call: TRBV20-1; d_call: TRBD2; j_call: TRBJ2-7; clone_size: .; cdr3_nt: TGCAGTGCGGGGGGGGCCTACGAGCAGTACTTC; cdr3_aa: CSAGGAYEQYF
v_call: TRBV18; d_call: TRBD2; j_call: TRBJ2-5; clone_size: .; cdr3_nt: TGTGCCAGCAGATATAGCGGGAGAGTCGGGGAGACCCAGTACTTC; cdr3_aa: CASRYSGRVGETQYF
v_call: TRBV7-9; d_call: TRBD2; j_call: TRBJ2-3; clone_size: .; cdr3_nt: TGTGCCAGCAGCTCCCGGGACTACCGGCGGGATACGCAGTATTTT; cdr3_aa: CASSSRDYRRDTQYF
v_call: TRBV7-2; d_call: .; j_call: TRBJ2-3; clone_size: .; cdr3_nt: TGTGCCAGCAGCTTCAGCAGGAGCACAGATACGCAGTATTTT; cdr3_aa: CASSFSRSTDTQYF
v_call: TRBV2; d_call: TRBD1; j_call: TRBJ1-2; clone_size: .; cdr3_nt: TGTGCCAGCCGGAGACAGGGGGCCTATGGCTACACCTTC; cdr3_aa: CASRRQGAYGYTF
v_call: TRBV5-4; d_call: TRBD1; j_call: TRBJ1-1; clone_size: .; cdr3_nt: TGTGCCAGCAGCTTGGGGACAGGGGTCGTAAAGACTGAAGCTTTCTTT; cdr3_aa: CASSLGTGVVKTEAFF
v_call: TRBV29-1; d_call: .; j_call: TRBJ2-1; clone_size: .; cdr3_nt: TGCAGCGTTCTATGGGGGACTTATTTTTACAATGAGCAGTTCTTC; cdr3_aa: CSVLWGTYFYNEQFF
v_call: TRBV6-4; d_call: .; j_call: TRBJ1-5; clone_size: .; cdr3_nt: TGTGCCAGCAGCCGAGTCGGGGGTAGCAATCAGCCCCAGCATTTT; cdr3_aa: CASSRVGGSNQPQHF
v_call: TRBV3-1/TRBV3-2; d_call: .; j_call: TRBJ2-1; clone_size: .; cdr3_nt: TGTGCCAGCAGCCTCGACTATCAGGCCTACAATGAGCAGTTCTTC; cdr3_aa: CASSLDYQAYNEQFF
v_call: TRBV9; d_call: .; j_call: TRBJ2-1; clone_size: .; cdr3_nt: TGTGCCAGCAGCGTAGCGGGCGGGACCCGCAATGAGCAGTTCTTC; cdr3_aa: CASSVAGGTRNEQFF
v_call: TRBV2; d_call: TRBD1; j_call: TRBJ1-1; clone_size: .; cdr3_nt: TGTGCCAGCAGACAGGGGTCGGGGACTGAAGCTTTCTTT; cdr3_aa: CASRQGSGTEAFF
v_call: TRBV24-1; d_call: TRBD1; j_call: TRBJ2-7; clone_size: .; cdr3_nt: TGTGCCACCAGTGATCCAGGACAGGGCACGGACGAGCAGTACTTC; cdr3_aa: CATSDPGQGTDEQYF
v_call: TRBV18; d_call: TRBD2; j_call: TRBJ2-7; clone_size: .; cdr3_nt: TGTGCCTCACTGCCTCGGGGGGTCGGTGAGCAGTACTTC; cdr3_aa: CASLPRGVGEQYF
v_call: TRBV18; d_call: .; j_call: TRBJ2-7; clone_size: .; cdr3_nt: TGTGCCAGCTCACCAAAGGAGTTCGGCGCCGAGCAGTACTTC; cdr3_aa: CASSPKEFGAEQYF
v_call: TRBV28; d_call: .; j_call: TRBJ2-7; clone_size: .; cdr3_nt: TGTGCCAGCAGTCCCAAACTAGTCCCTTCCTACGAGCAGTACTTC; cdr3_aa: CASSPKLVPSYEQYF
v_call: TRBV3-1/TRBV3-2; d_call: TRBD1; j_call: TRBJ1-1; clone_size: .; cdr3_nt: TGTGCCAGCAGCAGGGACAGGGGGGTCGGTCGGATGAACACTGAAGCTTTCTTT; cdr3_aa: CASSRDRGVGRMNTEAFF
v_call: TRBV30; d_call: .; j_call: TRBJ1-2; clone_size: .; cdr3_nt: TGTGCCTGGAGTGATAAGAGCAGGTTCTATGGCTACACCTTC; cdr3_aa: CAWSDKSRFYGYTF